A single sample gave rise to the 29 T cell receptor beta chains below, sequenced in a study of cytomegalovirus exposure and HLA in healthy donors (dated by TCRdb to about 2017). The method was the immunoSEQ multiplex PCR assay. For the multiplex PCR, a mixture combining 60 forward primers for TCR Vbeta segments and 13 reverse primers for TCR Jbeta segments was used. TCRdb's version of the immuneACCESS table is confined to in-frame rearrangements and falls short of the full clone set. An unresolved V gene accounts for under half of the shortfall where checked; the remainder is of unknown origin. The sample contains some 140,000 clones, 70% to 90% of them found a single time. The ten largest clones capture roughly 5.5% of the sample. The sequenced sample was PBMCs. The source is a woman aged 40 to 55 in good health and CMV-seropositive.

This chain joins TRBV11-3 and TRBJ2-5, with a tentative D call TRBD2 (5 bases). The germline CDR1 and CDR2 sequences are SGHNT and YENEEA. V was trimmed by 2 bases and J by 1 base, leaving 11 bases between them. This CDR3 spans 15 amino acids. The CDR3 loop reads CASSLSTSAQETQYF. In DNA, the CDR3 is TGTGCCAGCAGCTTATCCACTAGTGCCCAAGAGACCCAGTACTTC.

In DNA form, the CDR3 reads TGTGCCAGCAGCCCAGAACAGGCAGGGCGCTCCTACGAGCAGTACTTC. It encodes CASSPEQAGRSYEQYF. The gene calls are TRBV7-9 and TRBJ2-7; weak D call: TRBD1 (5 bases). The CDR3 covers 16 residues. The V gene's germline CDR1 is SEHNR and CDR2 FQNEAQ (reference sequence). With 5 bases removed from V and 0 bases from J, the gap between germline ends came to 17 bases.

The V gene is TRBV19, the J gene TRBJ1-2, with D perhaps TRBD1 (5 bases). The CDR3 sequence is 14 residues long. The germline V gene encodes CDR1 LNHDA and CDR2 SQIVND (reference sequence). The V gene lost 8 bases and the J gene lost 9 bases, with 22 bases spanning the gap. Here the CDR3 DNA reads TGTGCCAGTGCATGGGATTGGGCCGGGGGAAGCTACACCTTC. Translated, it gives CASAWDWAGGSYTF.

This clone was seen a few times. One end of the junction does not line up with germline, which may come from a read error. The rearrangement links TRBV6-5 to TRBJ1-2; the match to TRBD1 covers 9 bases. The CDR3 runs 14 residues. Germline values: CDR1 MNHEY, CDR2 SVGAGI. The CDR3 is CASRYTGGGYGYTF. DNA for the CDR3: TGTGCCAGCCGTTATACAGGGGGCGGCTATGGCTACACCTTC.

V usage is TRBV27 and J usage is TRBJ2-5; TRBD1 aligns across 8 bases. The CDR3 loop spans 16 amino acids. V was clipped by 4 bases and J by 4 bases; unmatched bases: 11. Per the germline V gene, CDR1 is MNHEY and CDR2 is SMNVEV (reference sequence). CDR3 nucleotide sequence: TGTGCCAGCAGTTCCCGGACAGGGAAGGTTGGAGAGACCCAGTACTTC. This translates into CASSSRTGKVGETQYF.

This clone was counted a few times. This rearrangement joins TRBV19 to TRBJ2-7; TRBD1 is a possible D gene (6 bases). This CDR3 has 16 amino acids. Germline values: CDR1 LNHDA, CDR2 SQIVND (reference sequence). V lost 5 bases and J lost 7, with 24 bases in between. As DNA, the CDR3 is TGTGCCAGTAGTGGGCGACAGGATCCGCGCCCTTATGAGCAGTACTTC. Amino acid sequence: CASSGRQDPRPYEQYF.

In its sample, this clone was seen once. The chain is built from TRBV5-4 and TRBJ2-1; D ambiguous. Trimming took off 3 bases at V and 1 base at J, with 8 bases between the two ends. CDR1 and CDR2 from the germline V gene are SGHNT and YYREEE (reference sequence). The CDR3 is 14 residues long. DNA of the CDR3: TGTGCCAGCAGCTACGGTGGTTCCTACAATGAGCAGTTCTTC. Protein: CASSYGGSYNEQFF.

This clone has more than one count but fewer than ten. This chain links TRBV28 with TRBJ2-1; tentative D call: TRBD2 (6 bases). Trimming cost V 5 bases and J 2 bases, with 13 bases left between them. The CDR3 covers 15 residues. Germline loops: CDR1 MDHEN, CDR2 SYDVKM. The CDR3, as DNA: TGTGCCAGCAGTCCCGTGGGAGGCCCCTACAATGAGCAGTTCTTC. It is translated as CASSPVGGPYNEQFF.

The chain employs TRBV11-2 and TRBJ2-2; TRBD1 matches 8 bases. From germline, CDR1 is SGHAT and CDR2 FQNNGV. The CDR3 extends over 17 amino acids. Trimming cost V 1 base and J 0 bases; bases outside gene matches: 4. CDR3 coding DNA: TGTGCCAGCAGCTTAGCCGACAGGGGTGCGAACACCGGGGAGCTGTTTTTT. This translates into CASSLADRGANTGELFF.

This chain uses TRBV6-6 with TRBJ2-7; tentative D call: TRBD1 (5 bases). The CDR3 extends over 14 amino acids. V lost 3 bases and J 2 bases, leaving 11 bases between the germline ends. Per the germline V gene, CDR1 is MNHNY and CDR2 is SVGAGI (reference sequence). The CDR3 coding sequence is TGTGCCAGCAGTTATTGGGGCAGTACCTACGAGCAGTACTTC. It is translated as CASSYWGSTYEQYF.

The chain carries TRBV4-1 and TRBJ2-5; 9 bases agree with TRBD1. This CDR3 contains 16 residues. Germline V gene lookup returns CDR1 MGHRA and CDR2 YSYEKL. With V trimmed by 0 bases and J by 7 bases, 9 bases remained unmatched. The CDR3 here is CASSQEWTGVEVTQYF. In DNA, the CDR3 is TGCGCCAGCAGCCAAGAATGGACAGGGGTCGAGGTGACCCAGTACTTC.

The chain is built from TRBV10-2 and TRBJ2-7, with D hard to call. CDR3 length equals 14 residues. Trimming removed 2 bases from V and 1 base from J, with 9 bases in between. Germline CDR1 is WSHSY and CDR2 is SAAADI. CDR3 residues: CASSEVLISYEQYF. The DNA of the CDR3 is TGCGCCAGCAGTGAGGTTCTTATATCCTACGAGCAGTACTTC.

The V gene is TRBV7-9, the J gene TRBJ2-5; 8 nucleotides align to TRBD1. CDR1 is SEHNR and CDR2 is FQNEAQ in the germline V gene (reference sequence). CDR3 length: 15 amino acids. The trim removed 7 bases at V and 4 bases at J, leaving 11 bases unmatched. This chain's CDR3 is CASNSGTGVRETQYF. CDR3 nucleotides: TGTGCCAGCAATTCCGGGACAGGAGTTCGAGAGACCCAGTACTTC.

The DNA of the CDR3 is TGTGCCAGCAGTCGACGGGACTATTCACCCCTCCACTTT. Translating it yields CASSRRDYSPLHF. The chain links TRBV28 to TRBJ1-6, with a weak D call TRBD1 (5 bases). Per the germline V gene, CDR1 is MDHEN and CDR2 is SYDVKM. Trimming cost V 5 bases and J 8 bases, with 10 bases left between them. The CDR3 spans 13 residues. The full variable domain, completed using reference TRBV28 and TRBJ1-6, is DVKVTQSSRYLVKRTGEKVFLECVQDMDHENMFWYRQDPGLGLRLIYFSYDVKMKEKGDIPEGYSVSREKKERFSLILESASTNQTSMYLCASSRRDYSPLHFGNGTRLTVT.

The V gene is TRBV29-1, the J gene TRBJ2-7, with 11 bases aligning to TRBD2. This CDR3 has 15 amino acids. After removal of 4 bases from V and 2 bases from J, the junction contained 7 bases not matched to a gene. The germline CDR1 and CDR2 sequences are SQVTM and ANQGSEA. The CDR3 nucleotides are TGCAGCGTTGGGGGACTAGCGGAACGACCCTACGAGCAGTACTTC. It translates to CSVGGLAERPYEQYF.

The chain links TRBV6-6 to TRBJ2-1; 7 bases fit TRBD1. Unmatched junction bases numbered 8, after V lost 8 bases and J lost 10 bases. The CDR3 is made up of 12 amino acids. Germline V CDR1 and CDR2: MNHNY, SVGAGI (reference sequence). Here the CDR3 DNA reads TGTGCCAGCGGGACAGAGCAAGCCGAGCAGTTCTTC. It encodes CASGTEQAEQFF.

Details on this clone: A junction end diverges from the germline sequence, so it may reflect a read error. As DNA, the CDR3 is TGTGCCAGCAGCGCGACAGGGGTGAACTCTGGCTACACCTTC. It is translated as CASSATGVNSGYTF. V gene TRBV28 combines with J gene TRBJ1-2; 8 bases are a match to TRBD1. Germline loops: CDR1 MDHEN, CDR2 SYDVKM. The CDR3 has 14 residues.

This clone came up once. The chain couples TRBV5-1 to TRBJ2-5, with D perhaps TRBD1 (6 bases). Germline CDR1 SGHRS, CDR2 YFSETQ. Trimming pared 4 bases from V and 2 bases from J, leaving 12 bases between. This CDR3 has 14 residues. CDR3 loop: CASSTSDRQETQYF. The CDR3 DNA reads TGCGCCAGCAGCACCTCGGACAGACAAGAGACCCAGTACTTC.

The chain carries TRBV27 and TRBJ2-3; no reliable D call. Germline V CDR1 and CDR2: MNHEY, SMNVEV (reference sequence). Trimming left V 2 bases short and J 2 bases short, with 8 bases between. The CDR3 contains 14 residues. The CDR3 is CASSLVRSTDTQYF. Here the CDR3 DNA reads TGTGCCAGCAGTTTAGTACGGTCCACAGATACGCAGTATTTT.

This clone was observed a handful of times. V is TRBV11-2 and J is TRBJ2-3; 7 nucleotides line up with TRBD2. The CDR3 has 15 residues. Losses at the gene ends were 3 bases for V and 4 bases for J; bases not matched to a gene: 7. From germline, CDR1 is SGHAT and CDR2 FQNNGV. CDR3 sequence: CASSLVSGFPDTQYF. For the CDR3, the DNA is TGTGCCAGCAGCTTGGTTAGCGGGTTTCCAGATACGCAGTATTTT.

The gene calls are TRBV7-9 and TRBJ2-7, with a tentative D call TRBD1 (6 bases). Germline V gives CDR1 SEHNR, CDR2 FQNEAQ (reference sequence). This CDR3 spans 13 amino acids. The ends were cut back, 5 bases at V and 3 bases at J, with 11 bases in the middle. The CDR3 coding sequence is TGTGCCAGCAGCCTACAGGGAGTCTACGAGCAGTACTTC. The encoded protein is CASSLQGVYEQYF.

This chain connects TRBV18 to TRBJ2-7, with TRBD2 matching 8 bases. The CDR3 spans 15 residues. Trimming at V came to 0 bases and at J to 3 bases, leaving 4 bases not matched to a gene. Germline CDR1 and CDR2: KGHSH and LQKENI. The CDR3 here is CASSPPIAGSYEQYF. Written as DNA, the CDR3 is TGTGCCAGCTCACCACCGATAGCGGGAAGCTACGAGCAGTACTTC.

This sequence joins TRBV11-2 and TRBJ1-1; no reliable D call. V lost 1 base and J 4 bases, leaving 7 bases between the germline ends. This CDR3 has 13 amino acids. Germline-derived CDR1 and CDR2 are SGHAT and FQNNGV. CDR3 sequence reads: CASSLGSGTEAFF. The CDR3 DNA reads as TGTGCCAGCAGCTTAGGCAGCGGCACTGAAGCTTTCTTT.

The chain links TRBV6-1 to TRBJ2-7, with D possibly being TRBD2 (5 bases). The CDR3 spans 14 residues. V lost 0 bases, J lost 4 bases, and 10 bases lay in between. Germline assignment: CDR1 MNHNS and CDR2 SASEGT. The CDR3 sequence: CASSEAEVGYEQYF. DNA for the CDR3: TGTGCCAGCAGTGAAGCGGAGGTCGGTTACGAGCAGTACTTC.

V usage is TRBV9 and J usage is TRBJ2-3; 11 positions match TRBD2. J lost 6 bases, V lost 4 bases, and 10 bases had no gene match. Germline V CDR1 and CDR2: SGDLS, YYNGEE. The CDR3 totals 16 residues. CDR3 bases: TGTGCCAGCAGCTCAACTAGCGGGAGAGTTCTGGATACGCAGTATTTT. Protein sequence: CASSSTSGRVLDTQYF.

The rearrangement uses TRBV19 and TRBJ2-7; D gene ambiguous. Germline V gives CDR1 LNHDA, CDR2 SQIVND (reference sequence). The CDR3 has 14 residues. V was shortened by 3 bases and J by 5 bases, with 14 bases between the two germline ends. The CDR3: CASSMRLYSNEQYF. Written as DNA, the CDR3 is TGTGCCAGTAGTATGCGGCTATATTCGAACGAGCAGTACTTC.

This chain joins TRBV27 and TRBJ2-5; D uncertain. Trimming left V 2 bases short and J 1 base short, with 20 bases between. Germline V gene lookup returns CDR1 MNHEY and CDR2 SMNVEV (reference sequence). There are 18 residues in the CDR3. CDR3 nucleotide sequence: TGTGCCAGCAGTTTAGCGACCCCCCCTTCTGGGCTCCAAGAGACCCAGTACTTC. Its translation is CASSLATPPSGLQETQYF.

This chain uses TRBV10-3 with TRBJ1-1; D is uncertain. Per germline, CDR1 ENHRY and CDR2 SYGVKD. The CDR3 has 16 residues. The V end lost 0 bases, the J end lost 5 bases, and 16 bases lay between the germline ends. The CDR3 here is CAISESGGLGITEAFF. The CDR3 coding sequence is TGTGCCATCAGTGAGTCGGGAGGGTTAGGGATTACTGAAGCTTTCTTT.

The chain joins TRBV29-1 to TRBJ2-6, with TRBD1 as a possible D gene (6 bases). Looked up from germline, CDR1 is SQVTM and CDR2 is ANQGSEA. The CDR3 length is 17 residues. The V gene lost 0 bases and the J gene lost 2 bases, with 14 bases spanning the gap. CDR3 residues: CSVEDWDISPGANVLTF. The CDR3 DNA sequence: TGCAGCGTTGAAGATTGGGACATAAGCCCTGGGGCCAACGTCCTGACTTTC. Using reference TRBV29-1 and TRBJ2-6 for the parts outside the CDR3, the full variable domain is SAVISQKPSRDICQRGTSLTIQCQVDSQVTMMFWYRQQPGQSLTLIATANQGSEATYESGFVIDKFPISRPNLTFSTLTVSNMSPEDSSIYLCSVEDWDISPGANVLTFGAGSRLTVL.